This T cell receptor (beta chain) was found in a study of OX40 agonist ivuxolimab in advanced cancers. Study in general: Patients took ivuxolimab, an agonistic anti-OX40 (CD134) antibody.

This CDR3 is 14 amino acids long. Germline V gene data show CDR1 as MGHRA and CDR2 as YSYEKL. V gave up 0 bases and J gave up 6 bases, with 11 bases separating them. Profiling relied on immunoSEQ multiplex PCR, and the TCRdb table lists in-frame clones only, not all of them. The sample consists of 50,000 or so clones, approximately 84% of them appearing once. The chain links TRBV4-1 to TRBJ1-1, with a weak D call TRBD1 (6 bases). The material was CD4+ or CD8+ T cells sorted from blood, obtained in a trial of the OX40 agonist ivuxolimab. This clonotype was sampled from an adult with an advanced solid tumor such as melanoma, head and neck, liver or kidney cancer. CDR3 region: CASSQDRQVAEAFF. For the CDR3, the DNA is TGCGCCAGCAGCCAAGACCGACAGGTCGCTGAAGCTTTCTTT.